These 14 T cell receptor beta chains came from one sample sequenced in a study of shared clonotypes between healthy human individuals. This table comes from immunoSEQ multiplex PCR, and its TCRdb copy is limited to in-frame clones, with some not included. Of approximately 2.3 million clones listed, more than 85% are singletons. Sequencing used naive CD4+ T cells from PBMCs. Subset meaning: CD45RA+ positively selected. These receptors originate from a man between 18 and 35 years old in good health. Some clones in this sample may be carry-over from other donors' samples.

This clone was detected once. V usage is TRBV10-3 and J usage is TRBJ1-1, with 9 bases lining up with TRBD1. The V segment lost 7 bases and the J segment 4 bases; nucleotides outside the gene matches: 7. The CDR3 extends over 14 amino acids. Germline V gives CDR1 ENHRY, CDR2 SYGVKD. The CDR3 DNA reads TGTGCCATCACCAGCGACAGGGGGAGCACTGAAGCTTTCTTT. It codes for CAITSDRGSTEAFF.

V usage is TRBV5-1 and J usage is TRBJ2-1; D assignment may be TRBD1 or TRBD2 (5 bases each). The CDR3 covers 14 residues. CDR1 is SGHRS and CDR2 is YFSETQ in the germline V gene. Trimming took off 4 bases at V and 8 bases at J, with 16 bases between the two ends. CDR3 in amino acids: CASSRERGDDEQFF. The DNA of the CDR3 is TGCGCCAGCAGCCGGGAACGGGGCGACGATGAGCAGTTCTTC. Supplemented by reference TRBV5-1 and TRBJ2-1, the full variable domain reads KAGVTQTPRYLIKTRGQQVTLSCSPISGHRSVSWYQQTPGQGLQFLFEYFSETQRNKGNFPGRFSGRQFSNSRSEMNVSTLELGDSALYLCASSRERGDDEQFFGPGTRLTVL.

V usage is TRBV7-3 and J usage is TRBJ2-1; a possible D gene is TRBD2 (5 bases). The CDR3 runs 20 residues. V lost 4 bases, J lost 0 bases, and 25 bases lay in between. Germline V gene data show CDR1 as SGHTA and CDR2 as FQGTGA. The CDR3 loop is CASSSRGSGEGMSSYNEQFF. Written as DNA, the CDR3 is TGTGCCAGCAGCTCCCGAGGAAGCGGAGAAGGAATGAGCTCCTACAATGAGCAGTTCTTC. The full variable domain, in which reference TRBV7-3 and TRBJ2-1 provide the parts outside the CDR3, is GAGVSQTPSNKVTEKGKYVELRCDPISGHTALYWYRQSLGQGPEFLIYFQGTGAADDSGLPNDRFFAVRPEGSVSTLKIQRTERGDSAVYLCASSSRGSGEGMSSYNEQFFGPGTRLTVL.

The chain carries TRBV28 and TRBJ1-1, with a possible D match to TRBD1 (5 bases). V shed 6 bases and J shed 4 bases, with 21 bases lying between them. The CDR3 has 16 amino acids. Germline V gene sequence: CDR1 MDHEN, CDR2 SYDVKM. The CDR3 sequence is CASRTPPGGGITEAFF. The DNA of the CDR3 is TGTGCCAGCAGGACCCCCCCCGGGGGTGGGATCACTGAAGCTTTCTTT. The full variable domain, rest sourced from reference TRBV28 and TRBJ1-1, is DVKVTQSSRYLVKRTGEKVFLECVQDMDHENMFWYRQDPGLGLRLIYFSYDVKMKEKGDIPEGYSVSREKKERFSLILESASTNQTSMYLCASRTPPGGGITEAFFGQGTRLTVV.

The J gene is TRBJ2-5, the V gene TRBV19, with D tentatively TRBD1 (6 bases). Per germline, CDR1 LNHDA and CDR2 SQIVND (reference sequence). The CDR3 totals 16 residues. Trimming took 5 bases from V and 5 from J, leaving 21 bases between them. In nucleotides, the CDR3 is TGTGCCAGTAGTCCCCACCGGATGGGGGCGGGTGAGACCCAGTACTTC. As protein: CASSPHRMGAGETQYF.

Concerning this clone: Within the sample, other DNA sequences also encode this same CDR3. V and J are TRBV29-1 and TRBJ2-3; D not resolved. This CDR3 is 13 amino acids long. Trimming removed 4 bases at V and 0 bases at J, with 8 bases between. CDR1 is SQVTM and CDR2 is ANQGSEA in the germline V gene. CDR3 region: CSVAGRSTDTQYF. The CDR3, as DNA: TGCAGCGTTGCAGGCCGGAGCACAGATACGCAGTATTTT.

Points on this clone: Other DNA sequences of this sample code for an identical CDR3. The chain is built from TRBV18 and TRBJ1-2; 8 bases map to TRBD1. V dropped 6 bases and J dropped 4; count of bases not matched to a gene: 4. The CDR3 is 13 residues long. Looked up from germline, CDR1 is KGHSH and CDR2 is LQKENI. The chain's CDR3 is CASSPQGAYGYTF. The CDR3, as DNA: TGTGCCAGCTCTCCTCAGGGGGCCTATGGCTACACCTTC.

Only one count was recorded for this clone. The genes are TRBV15 and TRBJ1-1, with a possible D match to TRBD1 (6 bases). Trimming left V 5 bases short and J 7 bases short, with 14 bases between. CDR1 and CDR2 (germline): LNHNV, YYDKDF (reference sequence). The CDR3 is made up of 13 amino acids. The CDR3 DNA reads as TGTGCCACCAGCGGGAAGTACAGGGATGAAGCTTTCTTT. It encodes CATSGKYRDEAFF.

The chain joins TRBV7-9 to TRBJ2-2; D not resolved. In germline, CDR1 is SEHNR, CDR2 FQNEAQ (reference sequence). The CDR3 extends over 15 amino acids. V dropped 5 bases and J dropped 0 bases, with 10 bases sitting between them. The CDR3 nucleotides read TGTGCCAGCAGCCCGCACACCTCGAACACCGGGGAGCTGTTTTTT. Translation: CASSPHTSNTGELFF.

The count of this clone is one. As DNA, the CDR3 is TGTGCCAGCAGCTTATTGAGCGGGGACAGTGGAAACACCATATATTTT. Protein sequence: CASSLLSGDSGNTIYF. The J gene is TRBJ1-3, the V gene TRBV11-1, with TRBD1 matching over 7 bases. Germline trimming cut 2 bases from V and 3 bases from J; bases unmatched to any gene: 7. Per the germline V gene, CDR1 is SGHAT and CDR2 is FQDESV (reference sequence). The CDR3 is 16 amino acids.

This chain links TRBV7-2 with TRBJ2-1; either TRBD1 or TRBD2 may supply D (7 bases each). The CDR3 loop spans 18 amino acids. V was pared by 7 bases and J by 3 bases, with 25 bases between. From germline, CDR1 is SGHTA and CDR2 FQGNSA. Here the CDR3 reads CASNARRGGGELYNEQFF. The CDR3 DNA reads TGTGCCAGCAACGCCAGGCGGGGAGGGGGCGAACTCTACAATGAGCAGTTCTTC.

A remark on this clone: Other DNA variants within this sample encode the same CDR3. The V call is TRBV6-1, the J call TRBJ1-2, with D possibly TRBD1 on 5 matching bases. Per germline, CDR1 MNHNS and CDR2 SASEGT. Trimming removed 3 bases at V and 5 bases at J, with 10 bases between. CDR3 length equals 13 residues. This CDR3 reads CASSEGGGYGYTF. The CDR3 DNA reads TGTGCCAGCAGTGAGGGGGGTGGATATGGCTACACCTTC.

The J gene is TRBJ1-3, the V gene TRBV7-6; D gene unclear. The CDR3 consists of 13 residues. In germline, CDR1 is SGHVS, CDR2 FNYEAQ. Trimming took 1 base from V and 6 from J, leaving 7 bases between them. CDR3 sequence (DNA): TGTGCCAGCAGCTTAGGGCCAGCAAACACCATATATTTT. Translated: CASSLGPANTIYF. The full variable domain, with the rest looked up from reference TRBV7-6 and TRBJ1-3, is GAGVSQSPRYKVTKRGQDVALRCDPISGHVSLYWYRQALGQGPEFLTYFNYEAQQDKSGLPNDRFSAERPEGSISTLTIQRTEQRDSAMYRCASSLGPANTIYFGEGSWLTVV.

The chain recombines TRBV30 with TRBJ2-5, with D perhaps matching TRBD2 (6 bases). Trimming pared 3 bases from V and 6 bases from J, leaving 14 bases between. The CDR3 spans 13 residues. The germline V gene has CDR1 GTSNPN and CDR2 SVGIG (reference sequence). In DNA, the CDR3 is TGTGCCTGGAGCCTGGGGGGTGTCCAGACCCAGTACTTC. It specifies CAWSLGGVQTQYF. The complete variable domain, with remaining parts taken from reference TRBV30 and TRBJ2-5, reads SQTIHQWPATLVQPVGSPLSLECTVEGTSNPNLYWYRQAAGRGLQLLFYSVGIGQISSEVPQNLSASRPQDRQFILSSKKLLLSDSGFYLCAWSLGGVQTQYFGPGTRLLVL.